These 20 T cell receptor beta chains were all obtained from the same sample, sequenced in a study of metastatic and nonmetastatic thyroid tumors. TCRdb called clones again from the PCR reads with MiXCR. The data hold about 16,000 clones, with 31% observed a single time. Patients were all untreated before their thyroid surgery. The specimen was blood. All receptors come from a female donor with papillary thyroid cancer or a benign thyroid nodule (not recorded which). Some clones in this sample may be carry-over from other donors' samples.

This clone was detected ten times or more. Different DNA sequences within this sample yield the same CDR3. The chain employs TRBV6-1 and TRBJ2-1; 7 positions agree with TRBD2. The junction had 7 bases not matched to a gene; V was cut back by 4 bases and J by 4 bases. This CDR3 comprises 15 residues. Germline V gene data show CDR1 as MNHNS and CDR2 as SASEGT. For the CDR3, the DNA is TGTGCCAGCAGTGGGGGGGGAGGGAGGTACAATGAGCAGTTCTTC. This codes for CASSGGGGRYNEQFF.

This clone has just a few counts. Its ends do not fully match the called genes, so a read error is possible. The chain has TRBV6-1 and TRBJ2-3; the D gene is possibly TRBD1 (5 bases). The CDR3 covers 13 residues. CDR1 and CDR2 from the germline V gene are MNHNS and SASEGT. CDR3: CVSSEWGRNTQYF. The CDR3 DNA reads as TGTGTCAGCAGTGAATGGGGCCGTAATACGCAGTATTTT.

V usage is TRBV11-3 and J usage is TRBJ2-7, with 11 bases matching TRBD2. The CDR3 has 16 residues. The germline CDR1 and CDR2 sequences are SGHNT and YENEEA. J lost 0 bases, V lost 11 bases, and 12 bases had no gene match. The DNA for the CDR3 is TGTGCCTGGAGTGTAGGGCTAGCGGGGGGCTCCTACGAGCAGTACTTC. Translating gives CAWSVGLAGGSYEQYF.

In its sample, this clone was seen a few times. The chain is built from TRBV24-1 and TRBJ2-7; no reliable D call. V was shortened by 2 bases and J by 4 bases, with 8 bases between the two germline ends. CDR1 is KGHDR, CDR2 SFDVKD, per germline. CDR3 length: 13 residues. For the CDR3, the DNA is TGTGCCACCAGTGATTCCCGACGGTACGAGCAGTACTTC. As protein: CATSDSRRYEQYF.

This clone qualifies as medium-sized. The gene calls are TRBV19 and TRBJ2-7; D may be TRBD2 (6 bases). The CDR3 covers 11 residues. Germline V gives CDR1 LNHDA, CDR2 SQIVND (reference sequence). V gave up 9 bases and J gave up 6 bases, with 12 bases separating them. The CDR3 nucleotides are TGTGCCAGCGGGGCGCGGGGCGAGCAGTACTTC. It specifies CASGARGEQYF.

As concerns this clone: The germline gene is not matched at one end of the junction; a read error may be the cause. The chain uses TRBV28 and TRBJ1-1; D unclear. CDR1 is MDHEN and CDR2 is SYDVKM in the germline V gene. The CDR3 covers 12 residues. The CDR3 nucleotides read TGTCCCAGCCGCTCCGATAACACTGAAGCTTTCTTT. Its protein product is CPSRSDNTEAFF.

A few counts support this clone. This chain uses TRBV6-9 with TRBJ2-3; 9 positions match TRBD2. Germline V gene lookup returns CDR1 MNHGY and CDR2 SVAAGI. V gave up 9 bases and J gave up 4 bases; unmatched junction bases: 11. This CDR3 has 15 amino acids. In nucleotides, the CDR3 is TGTGCCAGTATTGGCGAGCGGGGGGAGGCAGATACGCAGTATTTT. Its protein is CASIGERGEADTQYF.

The chain is built from TRBV20-1 and TRBJ2-5; 10 positions match TRBD2. The CDR3 totals 13 residues. With 6 bases clipped from V and 5 bases from J, the junction kept 6 bases outside the gene matches. Per the germline V gene, CDR1 is DFQATT and CDR2 is SNEGSKA (reference sequence). The CDR3 coding sequence is TGCAGTGCCCTCCTTAGCGGGGGGGAGACCCAGTACTTC. Encoded protein: CSALLSGGETQYF.

In its sample, this clone is medium-sized. V gene TRBV5-1 combines with J gene TRBJ1-1; perhaps TRBD1 as D (5 bases). In germline, CDR1 is SGHRS, CDR2 YFSETQ. The CDR3 loop spans 16 amino acids. V was clipped by 0 bases and J by 0 bases, with 12 bases between them. CDR3: CASSLATGLMNTEAFF. CDR3 nucleotide sequence: TGCGCCAGCAGCTTGGCCACAGGCCTCATGAACACTGAAGCTTTCTTT.

Sample share makes this clone medium-sized. CDR3 nucleotide sequence: TGTGCCAGCAGTGAATCGTGGACCACAGATACGCAGTATTTT. Its protein product is CASSESWTTDTQYF. The chain recombines TRBV6-1 with TRBJ2-3, with D hard to call. Germline CDR1 and CDR2: MNHNS and SASEGT. V was shortened by 2 bases and J by 2 bases, with 8 bases between the two germline ends. The CDR3 is 14 amino acids.

J is TRBJ2-1 and V is TRBV7-2; possible D gene TRBD2, 5 bases. V was shortened by 2 bases and J by 2 bases, with 13 bases between the two germline ends. The CDR3 has 16 residues. The V gene's germline CDR1 is SGHTA and CDR2 FQGNSA. The DNA for the CDR3 is TGTGCCAGCAGCTTAACGCTAGCTTCGGCCTACAATGAGCAGTTCTTC. It encodes CASSLTLASAYNEQFF.

This clone was seen ten or more times. The V and J genes are TRBV9 and TRBJ2-5; 13 bases align to TRBD2. This CDR3 spans 15 amino acids. Germline assignment: CDR1 SGDLS and CDR2 YYNGEE. V was clipped by 0 bases and J by 4 bases; unmatched bases: 0. CDR3 loop: CASSVGTSGGETQYF. The CDR3, as DNA: TGTGCCAGCAGCGTAGGGACTAGCGGGGGAGAGACCCAGTACTTC.

As for this clone: The CDR3 carries no conserved terminal phenylalanine or tryptophan, so it likely arises from a read error. The limits of the CDR3 on the DNA are not certain, so only TCRdb's listed CDR3 is given. This sequence joins TRBV7-3 and TRBJ1-1. Looked up from germline, CDR1 is SGHTA and CDR2 is FQGTGA. The CDR3 length is 10 residues, termini included. The CDR3 spells CASSQGRVLA.

CDR3 nucleotides: TGTGCCAGCAGCGACCAGCTGCGGCGGGGGTTGGGTGAGCAGTTCTTC. This codes for CASSDQLRRGLGEQFF. The rearrangement uses TRBV9 and TRBJ2-1; 7 nucleotides agree with TRBD2. Losses at the gene ends were 3 bases for V and 9 bases for J; bases not matched to a gene: 15. CDR3 length: 16 residues. Germline V gene lookup returns CDR1 SGDLS and CDR2 YYNGEE.

This clone showed up many times. The rearrangement links TRBV28 to TRBJ2-3, with TRBD2 identical over 9 bases. V was clipped by 5 bases and J by 6 bases; unmatched bases: 9. The CDR3 loop spans 15 amino acids. The V gene's germline CDR1 is MDHEN and CDR2 SYDVKM. CDR3 protein: CASSNFGGGEDTQYF. The CDR3 DNA follows: TGTGCCAGCAGTAATTTCGGCGGGGGGGAGGATACGCAGTATTTT.

The rearrangement uses TRBV7-3 and TRBJ2-5; perhaps TRBD1 as D (6 bases). CDR3 length: 15 residues. Germline loops: CDR1 SGHTA, CDR2 FQGTGA. Trimming cost V 6 bases and J 2 bases, with 16 bases left between them. CDR3 DNA: TGTGCCAGCAGGCCAACCCCAGGACAGCAAGAGACCCAGTACTTC. It encodes CASRPTPGQQETQYF.

The rearrangement joins TRBV7-3 to TRBJ2-3; D possibly uses TRBD1 or TRBD2 (7 bases each). V was pared by 5 bases and J by 5 bases, with 20 bases between. Germline V gene data show CDR1 as SGHTA and CDR2 as FQGTGA. The CDR3 length is 16 residues. The DNA for the CDR3 is TGTGCCAGCAGCCCAACCCAGGGGGGGCGTGTAGATACGCAGTATTTT. Its protein product is CASSPTQGGRVDTQYF.

The chain combines TRBV24-1 with TRBJ2-3, with D maybe TRBD2 (6 bases). The CDR3 spans 16 residues. Trimming pared 2 bases from V and 4 bases from J, leaving 15 bases between. Germline CDR1 KGHDR, CDR2 SFDVKD. CDR3 nucleotides: TGTGCCACCAGTGATTCCACCGGGAGACAGTCAGATACGCAGTATTTT. Translating it yields CATSDSTGRQSDTQYF.

This clone appeared many times. The junction departs from germline at one end; a sequencing error may be responsible. Within the sample, other DNA sequences also encode this same CDR3. This chain connects TRBV15 to TRBJ2-7; D gene unclear. Germline V gene lookup returns CDR1 LNHNV and CDR2 YYDKDF (reference sequence). This CDR3 spans 12 amino acids. The CDR3 nucleotides read TGTGCCACCAGCAGCTCTACCTACGAGCAGTACTTT. This encodes CATSSSTYEQYF.

Sample share makes this clone medium-sized (0.01 to 0.1%). The chain combines TRBV7-8 with TRBJ2-1; TRBD1 aligns across 10 bases. The CDR3 runs 13 residues. CDR1 and CDR2 from the germline V gene are SGHVS and FQNEAQ. V trimming: 8 bases; J trimming: 8 bases; junction bases outside the gene matches: 6. CDR3 DNA: TGTGCCAGCCGGGACAGGGGTACCGATGAGCAGTTCTTC. Its protein product is CASRDRGTDEQFF.